One sample yielded the 23 T cell receptor beta chains listed below, sequenced in a study of Tregs in tolerant kidney transplant recipients. These receptors lack a known antigen. Measured with immunoSEQ multiplex PCR; TCRdb has only the in-frame clones, and not every one. The repertoire has around 16,000 clones, 61% of them found once; the top ten carry approximately 3%. The specimen was Tregs from blood cultured with allogeneic cells. These receptors were taken from a human donor in good health.

The genes are TRBV19 and TRBJ2-7; TRBD1 might be the D (5 bases). This CDR3 is built from 15 residues. The germline gives CDR1 LNHDA, CDR2 SQIVND (reference sequence). The V end was cut by 4 bases, the J end by 2 bases, with 15 bases between. The CDR3 coding sequence is TGTGCCAGTAGTAGCGCCGTGGGGCAGACCTACGAGCAGTACTTC. Translated: CASSSAVGQTYEQYF.

This chain joins TRBV7-9 and TRBJ2-5, with 9 bases fitting TRBD2. The germline V gene has CDR1 SEHNR and CDR2 FQNEAQ (reference sequence). V shed 4 bases, J shed 4 bases, and the junction held 1 base outside the gene matches. This CDR3 comprises 13 residues. The CDR3 bases are TGTGCCAGCAGCTATAGCGGGGGAGAGACCCAGTACTTC. Translated: CASSYSGGETQYF.

This chain uses TRBV6-5 with TRBJ1-1; a possible D gene is TRBD1 (5 bases). The CDR3 is 14 residues long. Germline CDR1 and CDR2: MNHEY and SVGAGI. With 8 bases removed from V and 0 bases from J, the gap between germline ends came to 13 bases. The CDR3 DNA follows: TGTGCCAGCGGCACCAGGGAGATGAACACTGAAGCTTTCTTT. Amino acid sequence: CASGTREMNTEAFF.

V and J are TRBV21-1 and TRBJ1-1; no check of the table's D call, TRBD1, against the DNA was made. TRBV21-1 is marked as a pseudogene. The CDR3 is 17 residues long. CDR3 DNA: TGTGCCAGCAGCAAAGAGTCCCCGACAGCCATGAACACTGAAGCTTTCTTT. Encoded protein: CASSKESPTAMNTEAFF.

The V and J genes are TRBV6-5 and TRBJ2-2; D not resolved. Deletions cut 0 bases from V and 2 bases from J, with 7 bases between. Germline CDR1 reads MNHEY; CDR2 reads SVGAGI. CDR3 size: 15 residues. CDR3 in amino acids: CASSYSPVNTGELFF. The CDR3 DNA sequence: TGTGCCAGCAGTTACTCGCCAGTTAACACCGGGGAGCTGTTTTTT.

This sequence joins TRBV6-1 and TRBJ2-3; D might be TRBD1 or TRBD2, each matching 6 bases. CDR1 and CDR2 from the germline V gene are MNHNS and SASEGT. The CDR3 loop spans 15 amino acids. Trimming removed 6 bases at V and 5 bases at J, with 18 bases between. The DNA for the CDR3 is TGTGCCAGCAGGGAGGGACATTACGCGGTAGATACGCAGTATTTT. It codes for CASREGHYAVDTQYF.

CDR3 in amino acids: CASSVTGVLSYNEQFF. The CDR3 nucleotides are TGTGCCAGCAGCGTCACAGGGGTACTCTCCTACAATGAGCAGTTCTTC. The genes are TRBV7-9 and TRBJ2-1, with 7 bases matching TRBD1. From germline, CDR1 is SEHNR and CDR2 FQNEAQ (reference sequence). The CDR3 contains 16 residues. V shed 5 bases, J shed 0 bases, and the junction held 7 bases outside the gene matches.

CDR3 nucleotides: TGTGCCAGTGGACAGGGGGCGCATATTCGGGATACGCAGTATTTT. Protein: CASGQGAHIRDTQYF. V and J are TRBV19 and TRBJ2-3, with 11 bases fitting TRBD1. The germline V gene has CDR1 LNHDA and CDR2 SQIVND (reference sequence). The trim removed 8 bases at V and 6 bases at J, leaving 10 bases unmatched. The CDR3 runs to 15 residues.

The CDR3 sequence: CASSLAGGQQVQETQYF. The CDR3 coding sequence is TGTGCCAGCAGCTTGGCGGGGGGGCAGCAGGTACAAGAGACCCAGTACTTC. The chain uses TRBV7-6 and TRBJ2-5; 9 bases line up with TRBD2. This CDR3 is 17 amino acids long. V gave up 3 bases and J gave up 2 bases; unmatched junction bases: 10. The germline gives CDR1 SGHVS, CDR2 FNYEAQ.

The CDR3 nucleotides are TGTGCCAGCCAAAAAACGGGTTCCAATTCACCCCTCCACTTT. Protein product: CASQKTGSNSPLHF. V is TRBV18 and J is TRBJ1-6; no firm D call. This CDR3 is built from 14 residues. Trimming left V 8 bases short and J 7 bases short, with 15 bases between. The germline CDR1 and CDR2 sequences are KGHSH and LQKENI.

This clone has only a few counts. V is TRBV7-2 and J is TRBJ2-2; D not resolved. Trimming removed 2 bases from V and 0 bases from J, with 7 bases in between. The CDR3 runs 15 residues. The V gene's germline CDR1 is SGHTA and CDR2 FQGNSA. CDR3 in amino acids: CASSLKAPNTGELFF. CDR3 bases: TGTGCCAGCAGCTTAAAGGCCCCGAACACCGGGGAGCTGTTTTTT.

The V and J genes are TRBV9 and TRBJ1-4, with a possible D match to TRBD1 (5 bases). Between the trimmed V and J ends, which lost 2 bases and 5 bases, there was a span of 13 bases. Germline CDR1 reads SGDLS; CDR2 reads YYNGEE. This CDR3 region has 15 residues. The CDR3: CASSVRVTQNEKLFF. CDR3 DNA: TGTGCCAGCAGCGTCAGGGTGACCCAGAATGAAAAACTGTTTTTT.

The chain has TRBV9 and TRBJ2-1; a possible D gene is TRBD2 (5 bases). V lost 4 bases and J lost 6, with 14 bases in between. Germline lookup yields CDR1 SGDLS and CDR2 YYNGEE. CDR3 length equals 14 residues. The CDR3 loop is CASSPHTSFNEQFF. As DNA, the CDR3 is TGTGCCAGCAGCCCTCATACTAGTTTCAATGAGCAGTTCTTC. The entire variable domain, with the rest obtained from reference TRBV9 and TRBJ2-1, is as follows: DSGVTQTPKHLITATGQRVTLRCSPRSGDLSVYWYQQSLDQGLQFLIQYYNGEERAKGNILERFSAQQFPDLHSELNLSSLELGDSALYFCASSPHTSFNEQFFGPGTRLTVL.

V usage is TRBV28 and J usage is TRBJ1-1, with D perhaps TRBD1 (6 bases). The CDR3 spans 14 residues. In germline, CDR1 is MDHEN, CDR2 SYDVKM. V lost 6 bases and J 1 base, leaving 12 bases between the germline ends. CDR3 nucleotides: TGTGCCAGCAGCCTCCTGGGACAGAACACTGAAGCTTTCTTT. Translation gives CASSLLGQNTEAFF. The variable domain in full, with the rest retrieved from reference TRBV28 and TRBJ1-1, is DVKVTQSSRYLVKRTGEKVFLECVQDMDHENMFWYRQDPGLGLRLIYFSYDVKMKEKGDIPEGYSVSREKKERFSLILESASTNQTSMYLCASSLLGQNTEAFFGQGTRLTVV.

The chain links TRBV7-3 to TRBJ1-1, with TRBD1 matching over 10 bases. The V gene's germline CDR1 is SGHTA and CDR2 FQGTGA. The V and J ends lost 5 bases and 4 bases, in that order; junction bases with no gene match: 7. The CDR3 is 15 residues long. CDR3 amino acids: CASSALRDRGTEAFF. The CDR3 DNA is TGTGCCAGCAGCGCGCTACGGGACAGGGGCACTGAAGCTTTCTTT.

The chain employs TRBV2 and TRBJ2-6; unclear D gene. Germline assignment: CDR1 SNHLY and CDR2 FYNNEI. V lost 8 bases and J 0 bases, leaving 17 bases between the germline ends. This CDR3 contains 17 residues. Written as DNA, the CDR3 is TGTGCCAGCTCCCCCGTCCAGAAGAGCTCTGGGGCCAACGTCCTGACTTTC. Translated: CASSPVQKSSGANVLTF.

This clone is medium-sized within its sample. V and J are TRBV11-2 and TRBJ2-5; perhaps TRBD2 as D (5 bases). The CDR3 has 15 residues. From germline, CDR1 is SGHAT and CDR2 FQNNGV. Trimming left V 7 bases short and J 1 base short, with 16 bases between. The CDR3 DNA sequence: TGTGCCAGCAACACATTGAAGCGGTTCCAAGAGACCCAGTACTTC. Translating gives CASNTLKRFQETQYF.

The table lists this clone with a few counts. V gene TRBV15 combines with J gene TRBJ2-3; the D is unclear. V was cut by 6 bases and J by 2 bases, with 15 bases left in between. There are 15 residues in the CDR3. Germline CDR1 LNHNV, CDR2 YYDKDF (reference sequence). The CDR3 bases are TGTGCCACCAGTGGTCTGCTGAAACCCACAGATACGCAGTATTTT. Translating it yields CATSGLLKPTDTQYF.

This clone was counted once. J is TRBJ2-1 and V is TRBV6-5, with 8 bases identical to TRBD2. The V and J ends lost 8 bases and 7 bases, in that order; junction bases with no gene match: 7. Germline-derived CDR1 and CDR2 are MNHEY and SVGAGI. The CDR3 runs to 13 residues. CDR3 DNA sequence: TGTGCCAGCGGGAGGGCGGGGGGAAATGAGCAGTTCTTC. Amino acid sequence: CASGRAGGNEQFF.

The rearrangement joins TRBV5-1 to TRBJ2-2, with 7 bases lining up with TRBD2. Germline V gene lookup returns CDR1 SGHRS and CDR2 YFSETQ. V lost 3 bases, J lost 6 bases, and 2 bases stayed unmatched. The CDR3 consists of 13 residues. CDR3 sequence reads: CASSYGLAGELFF. DNA of the CDR3: TGCGCCAGCAGCTACGGACTAGCCGGGGAGCTGTTTTTT.

The CDR3 is CASSQDGGGYEQYF. For the CDR3, the DNA is TGCGCCAGCAGCCAAGATGGGGGTGGCTACGAGCAGTACTTC. The rearrangement links TRBV4-3 to TRBJ2-5, with D possibly being TRBD1 or TRBD2 (5 bases each). The J call may not be correct, given that the DNA end is closer to TRBJ2-7. CDR3 length: 14 amino acids. CDR1 is LGHNA, CDR2 YSLEER, per germline.

The chain has TRBV5-1 and TRBJ2-5; either TRBD1 or TRBD2 may supply D (5 bases each). The germline gives CDR1 SGHRS, CDR2 YFSETQ. The CDR3 is 14 amino acids. V was pared by 0 bases and J by 0 bases, with 6 bases between. CDR3 bases: TGCGCCAGCAGCTTGGGGGGGAACCAAGAGACCCAGTACTTC. This codes for CASSLGGNQETQYF.

The chain employs TRBV4-2 and TRBJ2-3; 10 nucleotides align to TRBD2. Per germline, CDR1 LGHNA and CDR2 YNFKEQ. With V trimmed by 0 bases and J by 4 bases, 7 bases remained unmatched. This CDR3 spans 17 amino acids. Here the CDR3 reads CASSQDVAAGGPDTQYF. For the CDR3, the DNA is TGTGCCAGCAGCCAAGACGTTGCAGCGGGAGGGCCAGATACGCAGTATTTT.